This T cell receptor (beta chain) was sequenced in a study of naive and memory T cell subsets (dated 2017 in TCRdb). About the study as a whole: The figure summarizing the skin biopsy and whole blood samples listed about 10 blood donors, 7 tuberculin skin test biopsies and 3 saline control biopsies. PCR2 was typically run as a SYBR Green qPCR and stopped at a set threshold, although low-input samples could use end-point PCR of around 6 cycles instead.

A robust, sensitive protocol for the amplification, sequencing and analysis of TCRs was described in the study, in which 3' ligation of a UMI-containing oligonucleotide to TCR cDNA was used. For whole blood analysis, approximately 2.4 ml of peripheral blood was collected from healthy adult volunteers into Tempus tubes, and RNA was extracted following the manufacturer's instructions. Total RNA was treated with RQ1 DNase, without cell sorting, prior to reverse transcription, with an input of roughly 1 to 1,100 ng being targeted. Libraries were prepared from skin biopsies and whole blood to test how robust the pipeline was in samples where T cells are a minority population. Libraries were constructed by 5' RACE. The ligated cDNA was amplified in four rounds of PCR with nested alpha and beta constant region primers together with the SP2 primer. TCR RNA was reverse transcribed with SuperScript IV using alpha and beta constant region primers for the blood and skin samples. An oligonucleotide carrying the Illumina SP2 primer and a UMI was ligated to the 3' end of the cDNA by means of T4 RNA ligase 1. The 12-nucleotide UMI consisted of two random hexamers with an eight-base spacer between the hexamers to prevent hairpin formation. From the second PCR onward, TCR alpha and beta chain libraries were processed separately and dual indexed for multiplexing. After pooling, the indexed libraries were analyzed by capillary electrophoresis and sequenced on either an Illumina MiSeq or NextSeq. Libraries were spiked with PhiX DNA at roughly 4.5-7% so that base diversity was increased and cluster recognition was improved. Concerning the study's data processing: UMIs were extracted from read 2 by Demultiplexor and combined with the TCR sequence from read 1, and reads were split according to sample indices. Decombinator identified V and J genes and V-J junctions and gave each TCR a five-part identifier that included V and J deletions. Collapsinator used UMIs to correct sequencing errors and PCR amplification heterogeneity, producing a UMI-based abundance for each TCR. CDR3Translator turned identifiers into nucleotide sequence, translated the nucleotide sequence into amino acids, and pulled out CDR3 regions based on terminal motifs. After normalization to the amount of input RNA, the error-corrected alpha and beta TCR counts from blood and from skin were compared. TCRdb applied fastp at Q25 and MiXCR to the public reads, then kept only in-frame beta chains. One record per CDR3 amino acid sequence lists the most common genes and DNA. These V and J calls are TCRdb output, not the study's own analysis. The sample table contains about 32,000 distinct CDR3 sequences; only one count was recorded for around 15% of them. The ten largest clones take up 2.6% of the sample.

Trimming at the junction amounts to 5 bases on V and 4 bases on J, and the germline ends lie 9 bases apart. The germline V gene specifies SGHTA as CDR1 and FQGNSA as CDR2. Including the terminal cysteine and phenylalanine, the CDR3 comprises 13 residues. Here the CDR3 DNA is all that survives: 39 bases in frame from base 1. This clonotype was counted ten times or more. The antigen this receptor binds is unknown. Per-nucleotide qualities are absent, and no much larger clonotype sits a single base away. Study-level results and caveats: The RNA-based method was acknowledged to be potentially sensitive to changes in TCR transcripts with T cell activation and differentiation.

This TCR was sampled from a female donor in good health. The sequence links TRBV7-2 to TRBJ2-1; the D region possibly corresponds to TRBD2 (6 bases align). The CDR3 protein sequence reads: CASSPRGYNEQFF. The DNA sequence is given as TGTGCCAGCAGCCCCCGGGGGTACAATGAGCAGTTCTTC.